Shown below are 6 T cell receptor beta chains from a single sample sequenced in a study of OX40 agonist ivuxolimab in advanced cancers. TCRdb keeps only in-frame clones here, not all; method: immunoSEQ multiplex PCR. The sample consists of about 60,000 clones, more than 80% of them appearing once. Material: CD4+ or CD8+ T cells sorted from blood, obtained in a trial of the OX40 agonist ivuxolimab. The receptors derive from an adult with an advanced solid tumor such as melanoma, head and neck, liver or kidney cancer.

The CDR3 coding sequence is TGTGCCAGCAGCCGGGATGGGACGACACTCTTCTACGAGCAGTACGTC. This codes for CASSRDGTTLFYEQYV. The genes are TRBV6-6 and TRBJ2-7; D is tentatively TRBD1 or TRBD2 (5 bases each). CDR1 and CDR2 from the germline V gene are MNHNY and SVGAGI (reference sequence). The CDR3 length is 16 residues. Between the trimmed V and J ends, which lost 6 bases and 3 bases, there was a span of 21 bases.

This chain uses TRBV6-1 with TRBJ1-1; a possible D gene is TRBD1 (5 bases). Germline values: CDR1 MNHNS, CDR2 SASEGT. The CDR3 is 15 residues long. With 1 base removed from V and 5 bases from J, the gap between germline ends came to 14 bases. The CDR3 bases are TGTGCCAGCAGTGAAGGTCCAGGGCTGGTTACTGAAGCTTTCTTT. Protein: CASSEGPGLVTEAFF.

This clone was counted only a few times. V is TRBV4-1 and J is TRBJ2-1, with 7 positions matching TRBD2. This CDR3 has 16 residues. V gave up 2 bases and J gave up 7 bases; unmatched junction bases: 11. The germline V gene has CDR1 MGHRA and CDR2 YSYEKL. The CDR3 DNA sequence: TGCGCCAGCAGCCAAATTGGCGGGAGAGAGAAGAATGAGCAGTTCTTC. The encoded protein is CASSQIGGREKNEQFF.

V is TRBV5-1 and J is TRBJ2-7; 11 bases fit TRBD2. Trimming at V came to 6 bases and at J to 0 bases, leaving 11 bases not matched to a gene. From germline, CDR1 is SGHRS and CDR2 YFSETQ. This CDR3 is built from 17 residues. The CDR3 region is CASTRGLAGGFSYEQYF. The CDR3 DNA reads as TGCGCCAGCACCCGGGGGCTAGCGGGAGGTTTCTCCTACGAGCAGTACTTC. The full variable domain, its missing parts supplied by reference TRBV5-1 and TRBJ2-7, is KAGVTQTPRYLIKTRGQQVTLSCSPISGHRSVSWYQQTPGQGLQFLFEYFSETQRNKGNFPGRFSGRQFSNSRSEMNVSTLELGDSALYLCASTRGLAGGFSYEQYFGPGTRLTVT.

In DNA, the CDR3 is TGTGCCAGCAGCTTGTCAGGGACAGATACGCAGTATTTT. As protein: CASSLSGTDTQYF. This rearrangement joins TRBV5-6 to TRBJ2-3; a weak D match, TRBD1 (5 bases). From germline, CDR1 is SGHDT and CDR2 YYEEEE. The V gene lost 1 base and the J gene lost 3 bases, with 6 bases spanning the gap. The CDR3 spans 13 residues.

This clone has only a few counts. The J gene is TRBJ2-1, the V gene TRBV25-1; possibly TRBD2 for D (6 bases). Trimming pared 5 bases from V and 5 bases from J, leaving 13 bases between. Germline CDR1 MGHDK, CDR2 SYGVNS. The CDR3 has 14 amino acids. The CDR3 here is CASSKAGFDNEQFF. CDR3 nucleotides: TGTGCCAGCAGTAAGGCGGGATTTGACAATGAGCAGTTCTTC.